A selection of T cell receptor beta chains follows, all from one sample in a study of beta chain features in type 1 diabetes. Repertoires were generated with immunoSEQ multiplex PCR, while TCRdb's copy carries only in-frame clones and drops some. The repertoire holds 130,000 to 150,000 clones, with about 9.2% as singletons. Sequenced sample: central memory CD4+ T cells from blood. Receptors were obtained from a man aged 18 to 35 in good health. Each CDR3 is given with its conserved first and last residue. D genes are given only for firm matches. Not every row has a clone size; where given, it reads once, few, many or a size class.

D gene: .; J gene: TRBJ2-5; clone size: few; V gene: TRBV30; CDR3 length: 13; CDR3 DNA: TGTGCCTGGAGGTCCAGGGAAGGAGAGACCCAGTACTTC; CDR3 protein: CAWRSREGETQYF
D gene: .; J gene: TRBJ1-5; clone size: .; V gene: TRBV4-3; CDR3 length: 13; CDR3 DNA: TGCGCCAGCAGCCAAGATCACCGGCAGCCCCAGCATTTT; CDR3 protein: CASSQDHRQPQHF
D gene: TRBD2; J gene: TRBJ2-7; clone size: .; V gene: TRBV30; CDR3 length: 15; CDR3 DNA: TGTGCCTGGAGTGCGAGACTAGCGGTTAAATACGAGCAGTACTTC; CDR3 protein: CAWSARLAVKYEQYF
D gene: .; J gene: TRBJ2-1; clone size: once; V gene: TRBV20-1; CDR3 length: 11; CDR3 DNA: TGCAGTGCCGGGACTTCCCATGAGCAGTTCTTC; CDR3 protein: CSAGTSHEQFF
D gene: .; J gene: TRBJ2-7; clone size: .; V gene: TRBV7-2; CDR3 length: 12; CDR3 DNA: TGTGCCAGCAGCCAGGCGTCCTACGAGCAGTACTTC; CDR3 protein: CASSQASYEQYF
D gene: .; J gene: TRBJ2-5; clone size: many; V gene: TRBV9; CDR3 length: 13; CDR3 DNA: TGTGCCAGCAGCCGGGACTTCCAAGAGACCCAGTACTTC; CDR3 protein: CASSRDFQETQYF
D gene: .; J gene: TRBJ1-2; clone size: few; V gene: TRBV15; CDR3 length: 13; CDR3 DNA: TGTGCCACCAGCAGAGATAGCACCTATGGCTACACCTTC; CDR3 protein: CATSRDSTYGYTF
D gene: .; J gene: TRBJ1-3; clone size: .; V gene: TRBV19; CDR3 length: 14; CDR3 DNA: TGTGCCAGTAGGGACACCGCCTCTGGAAACACCATATATTTT; CDR3 protein: CASRDTASGNTIYF
D gene: TRBD1; J gene: TRBJ1-1; clone size: few; V gene: TRBV7-2; CDR3 length: 13; CDR3 DNA: TGTGCCAGCAGCCTAGACAGGGACACTGAAGCTTTCTTT; CDR3 protein: CASSLDRDTEAFF
D gene: TRBD1; J gene: TRBJ1-5; clone size: .; V gene: TRBV30; CDR3 length: 16; CDR3 DNA: TGTGCCTGGAGTGCCCCCGGGACAGTAGAAGTACGGCCCCAGCATTTT; CDR3 protein: CAWSAPGTVEVRPQHF
D gene: .; J gene: TRBJ2-5; clone size: few; V gene: TRBV7-9; CDR3 length: 14; CDR3 DNA: TGTGCCAGCAGCTTAGAGTGGGGGCCGGAGACCCAGTACTTC; CDR3 protein: CASSLEWGPETQYF
D gene: TRBD1; J gene: TRBJ1-1; clone size: .; V gene: TRBV2; CDR3 length: 14; CDR3 DNA: TGTGCCAGCAGCTACACAGGGGTTGACACTGAAGCTTTCTTT; CDR3 protein: CASSYTGVDTEAFF
D gene: TRBD1; J gene: TRBJ1-2; clone size: .; V gene: TRBV9; CDR3 length: 12; CDR3 DNA: TGTGCCAGCAGCGTAGGGACAGGGGTCTACACCTTC; CDR3 protein: CASSVGTGVYTF
D gene: .; J gene: TRBJ1-3; clone size: .; V gene: TRBV7-9; CDR3 length: 16; CDR3 DNA: TGTGCCAGCAGCTTAGCGAGCACAGGGACCGGAAACACCATATATTTT; CDR3 protein: CASSLASTGTGNTIYF
D gene: .; J gene: TRBJ2-3; clone size: many; V gene: TRBV28; CDR3 length: 12; CDR3 DNA: TGTGCCAGCACCTCGTTCACAGATACGCAGTATTTT; CDR3 protein: CASTSFTDTQYF
D gene: TRBD2; J gene: TRBJ2-4; clone size: .; V gene: TRBV27; CDR3 length: 17; CDR3 DNA: TGTGCCAGCAGTTACGGACTAGCTTCCTCGGCCAAAAACATTCAGTACTTC; CDR3 protein: CASSYGLASSAKNIQYF
D gene: .; J gene: TRBJ2-5; clone size: .; V gene: TRBV9; CDR3 length: 15; CDR3 DNA: TGTGCCAGCAGCGTAGCAAAGCTCTTCCAAGAGACCCAGTACTTC; CDR3 protein: CASSVAKLFQETQYF
D gene: TRBD1; J gene: TRBJ1-5; clone size: many; V gene: TRBV6-6; CDR3 length: 14; CDR3 DNA: TGTGCCAGCAGTTACTCGGACAGGGATCAGCCCCAGCATTTT; CDR3 protein: CASSYSDRDQPQHF
D gene: TRBD1; J gene: TRBJ2-7; clone size: many; V gene: TRBV18; CDR3 length: 15; CDR3 DNA: TGTGCCAGCTCACCCGATAGGACAGGGGCCTACGAGCAGTACTTC; CDR3 protein: CASSPDRTGAYEQYF
D gene: TRBD1; J gene: TRBJ2-5; clone size: .; V gene: TRBV7-2; CDR3 length: 14; CDR3 DNA: TGTGCCAGCAGCTCCAGGGGGTCAGGAGAGACCCAGTACTTC; CDR3 protein: CASSSRGSGETQYF
D gene: TRBD2; J gene: TRBJ2-2; clone size: few; V gene: TRBV5-1; CDR3 length: 15; CDR3 DNA: TGCGCCAGCAGCTTCCAGGCGGGGGAGCCCGGGGAGCTGTTTTTT; CDR3 protein: CASSFQAGEPGELFF
D gene: TRBD1; J gene: TRBJ2-1; clone size: few; V gene: TRBV2; CDR3 length: 15; CDR3 DNA: TGTGCCAGCAGCCTCGGACAGGGAGGCTACAATGAGCAGTTCTTC; CDR3 protein: CASSLGQGGYNEQFF
D gene: .; J gene: TRBJ1-1; clone size: few; V gene: TRBV18; CDR3 length: 16; CDR3 DNA: TGTGCCAGCTCATTTGTAGGAGGGGACCTGAACACTGAAGCTTTCTTT; CDR3 protein: CASSFVGGDLNTEAFF
D gene: .; J gene: TRBJ1-1; clone size: .; V gene: TRBV7-9; CDR3 length: 13; CDR3 DNA: TGTGCCAGCAGGCGCTCCGTGAACACTGAAGCTTTCTTT; CDR3 protein: CASRRSVNTEAFF
D gene: .; J gene: TRBJ2-5; clone size: .; V gene: TRBV4-3; CDR3 length: 17; CDR3 DNA: TGCGCCAGCAGCCCCCAAGTAGTACGGGGGGCCGGAGAGACCCAGTACTTC; CDR3 protein: CASSPQVVRGAGETQYF
D gene: .; J gene: TRBJ1-2; clone size: .; V gene: TRBV28; CDR3 length: 16; CDR3 DNA: TGTGCCAGCAGATATAGCATATCAGGGGCCCACTATGGCTACACCTTC; CDR3 protein: CASRYSISGAHYGYTF
D gene: .; J gene: TRBJ2-7; clone size: few; V gene: TRBV18; CDR3 length: 16; CDR3 DNA: TGTGCCAGCTCCCAGGGCGGGGAGACTCCGACCTACGAGCAGTACTTC; CDR3 protein: CASSQGGETPTYEQYF
D gene: TRBD2; J gene: TRBJ2-5; clone size: .; V gene: TRBV11-2; CDR3 length: 15; CDR3 DNA: TGTGCCAGCAGCTGGGCGGGGGGGCGGCAGGAGACCCAGTACTTC; CDR3 protein: CASSWAGGRQETQYF
D gene: TRBD2; J gene: TRBJ2-3; clone size: .; V gene: TRBV29-1; CDR3 length: 16; CDR3 DNA: TGCAGCGTTGAAGATATTAGACTAGCGGCTGGGGATACGCAGTATTTT; CDR3 protein: CSVEDIRLAAGDTQYF
D gene: .; J gene: TRBJ1-5; clone size: .; V gene: TRBV28; CDR3 length: 15; CDR3 DNA: TGTGCCAGCGGGGAGGGCCCAGGGAGGGATCAGCCCCAGCATTTT; CDR3 protein: CASGEGPGRDQPQHF
D gene: .; J gene: TRBJ1-2; clone size: .; V gene: TRBV18; CDR3 length: 12; CDR3 DNA: TGTGCCAGCTCACCACCCACAGTTGGCTACACCTTC; CDR3 protein: CASSPPTVGYTF
D gene: TRBD1; J gene: TRBJ2-5; clone size: few; V gene: TRBV6-5; CDR3 length: 14; CDR3 DNA: TGTGCCAGCAGTTACTGGGACAGGGTTGATGAGCAGTACTTC; CDR3 protein: CASSYWDRVDEQYF
D gene: .; J gene: TRBJ2-5; clone size: .; V gene: TRBV9; CDR3 length: 14; CDR3 DNA: TGTGCCAGCAGCGTAGTGGCAGGGGAAGAGACCCAGTACTTC; CDR3 protein: CASSVVAGEETQYF
D gene: .; J gene: TRBJ1-4; clone size: few; V gene: TRBV6-5; CDR3 length: 14; CDR3 DNA: TGTGCCAGCAGTAACGGCGGGTCTAATGAAAAACTGTTTTTT; CDR3 protein: CASSNGGSNEKLFF
D gene: TRBD1; J gene: TRBJ1-6; clone size: .; V gene: TRBV5-6; CDR3 length: 16; CDR3 DNA: TGTGCCAGCAGCTTGGATGCGACAGGGGGAAATTCACCCCTCCACTTT; CDR3 protein: CASSLDATGGNSPLHF
D gene: .; J gene: TRBJ2-3; clone size: few; V gene: TRBV6-5; CDR3 length: 11; CDR3 DNA: TGTGCCAGCAGTTTGCGAAATACGCAGTATTTT; CDR3 protein: CASSLRNTQYF
D gene: TRBD1; J gene: TRBJ1-6; clone size: .; V gene: TRBV30; CDR3 length: 15; CDR3 DNA: TGTGCCTGGAGTGTCCCGGACAGGGAGAATTCACCCCTCCACTTT; CDR3 protein: CAWSVPDRENSPLHF
D gene: TRBD2; J gene: TRBJ2-1; clone size: few; V gene: TRBV5-1; CDR3 length: 15; CDR3 DNA: TGCGCCAGCAGCTTGCTAGCGGGGGCCGAAAATGAGCAGTTCTTC; CDR3 protein: CASSLLAGAENEQFF
D gene: TRBD2; J gene: TRBJ2-3; clone size: .; V gene: TRBV9; CDR3 length: 15; CDR3 DNA: TGTGCCAGCAGCGTAGATACTAGCGGCACAGATACGCAGTATTTT; CDR3 protein: CASSVDTSGTDTQYF
D gene: TRBD2; J gene: TRBJ2-1; clone size: .; V gene: TRBV9; CDR3 length: 16; CDR3 DNA: TGTGCCAGCAGATGGGGTGACGGGGGGGCAGTCAATGAGCAGTTCTTC; CDR3 protein: CASRWGDGGAVNEQFF
D gene: .; J gene: TRBJ2-3; clone size: few; V gene: TRBV30; CDR3 length: 14; CDR3 DNA: TGTGCCTGGAGCAGGACAACCCGCACAGATACGCAGTATTTT; CDR3 protein: CAWSRTTRTDTQYF
D gene: TRBD2; J gene: TRBJ2-2; clone size: few; V gene: TRBV7-6; CDR3 length: 15; CDR3 DNA: TGTGCCAGAGCGGGGGTGGGACAAGGCACCGGGGAGCTGTTTTTT; CDR3 protein: CARAGVGQGTGELFF
D gene: TRBD1; J gene: TRBJ1-6; clone size: few; V gene: TRBV7-2; CDR3 length: 14; CDR3 DNA: TGTGCCAGCAGCTCCCGACAGGGGCATTCACCCCTCCACTTT; CDR3 protein: CASSSRQGHSPLHF
D gene: .; J gene: TRBJ2-7; clone size: many; V gene: TRBV18; CDR3 length: 13; CDR3 DNA: TGTGCCAGCTCTCGGGACATCTCCTACGAGCAGTACTTC; CDR3 protein: CASSRDISYEQYF
D gene: .; J gene: TRBJ2-2; clone size: .; V gene: TRBV9; CDR3 length: 15; CDR3 DNA: TGTGCCAGCACCAAGGCGGTGATACAAACCGGGGAGCTGTTTTTT; CDR3 protein: CASTKAVIQTGELFF
D gene: TRBD2; J gene: TRBJ2-3; clone size: few; V gene: TRBV4-2; CDR3 length: 16; CDR3 DNA: TGTGCCAGCAGCCAAGAAGGCGGGGGAGGCACAGATACGCAGTATTTT; CDR3 protein: CASSQEGGGGTDTQYF
D gene: .; J gene: TRBJ1-5; clone size: .; V gene: TRBV21-1; CDR3 length: 17; CDR3 DNA: TGTGCCAGCAGCAACCGCGCCGAGGAGGGAAGGGACCAGCCCCAGCATTTT; CDR3 protein: CASSNRAEEGRDQPQHF
D gene: TRBD2; J gene: TRBJ2-1; clone size: .; V gene: TRBV7-3; CDR3 length: 14; CDR3 DNA: TGTGCCAGCAGCCCCCTCGGAGCGGGGGTTGCGCAGTTCTTC; CDR3 protein: CASSPLGAGVAQFF
D gene: .; J gene: TRBJ1-3; clone size: .; V gene: TRBV30; CDR3 length: 14; CDR3 DNA: TGTGCCTGGAGTCCCGGGTACTCTGGAAACACCATATATTTT; CDR3 protein: CAWSPGYSGNTIYF
D gene: .; J gene: TRBJ1-1; clone size: few; V gene: TRBV18; CDR3 length: 14; CDR3 DNA: TGTGCCAGCTCCACAGGAGGGGTGAACACTGAAGCTTTCTTT; CDR3 protein: CASSTGGVNTEAFF